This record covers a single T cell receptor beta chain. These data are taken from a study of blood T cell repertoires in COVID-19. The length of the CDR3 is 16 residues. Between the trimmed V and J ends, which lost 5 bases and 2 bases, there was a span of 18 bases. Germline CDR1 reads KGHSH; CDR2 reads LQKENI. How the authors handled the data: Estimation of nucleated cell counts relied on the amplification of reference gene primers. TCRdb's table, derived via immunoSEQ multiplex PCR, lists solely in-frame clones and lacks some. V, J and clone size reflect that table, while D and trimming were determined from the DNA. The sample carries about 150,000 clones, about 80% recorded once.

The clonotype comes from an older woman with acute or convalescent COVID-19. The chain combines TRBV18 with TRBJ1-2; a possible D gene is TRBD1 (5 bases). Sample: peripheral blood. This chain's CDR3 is CASSMNDGRDNYGYTF. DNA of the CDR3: TGTGCCAGCTCAATGAACGATGGGAGGGACAACTATGGCTACACCTTC.